The clone carrying this T cell receptor (beta chain) appeared many times. Antigen specificity is unknown. V lost 8 bases and J 4 bases, leaving 15 bases between the germline ends. The CDR3 covers 13 residues. CDR1 and CDR2 from the germline V gene are SGDLS and YYNGEE. The sample comes from a study of T cells after yellow fever vaccination. Across the whole study: Where fractions had low cell numbers, libraries were prepared from them with the SMART-Seq v4 Ultra Low Input RNA kit. Regarding the study as a whole: Only a small proportion of the clonotypes turned up in both the CD4 and the CD8 compartments, likely arising from convergent recombination. By day 5 rather than day 15, the secondary response had peaked, though it was weaker.

As TCR cDNA was made by 5'RACE template switching, a universal primer site and UMIs were added. From the 5' RACE reads, TCRdb called clonotypes with MiXCR, one entry per CDR3 protein. The table includes about 340,000 distinct CDR3 sequences, roughly 4% detected once. This sequence was found in a man in his late teens or twenties who received the YFV17D yellow fever vaccine. V gene TRBV9 combines with J gene TRBJ1-2; D gene uncertain. The sample was PBMCs, taken 5 days after the yellow fever booster vaccination. CDR3 sequence: CASSGPPTYGYTF. The CDR3 region has the DNA TGTGCCAGTTCGGGTCCGCCTACCTATGGCTACACCTTC.